This TCR beta chain derives from a study of blood T cell repertoires in COVID-19. About the research overall: Sources were T cells, B-cell-depleted T cells, or PBMCs; the material itself was cDNA or gDNA.

Here immunoSEQ multiplex PCR was the method, and the copy in TCRdb shows in-frame clones only, minus some. This sample yields 200,000 to 250,000 clones, of which 80% to 85% are seen a single time; around 9% belongs to the top ten. CDR3 length: 13 amino acids. CDR1 is MDHEN and CDR2 is SYDVKM in the germline V gene. Trimming pared 7 bases from V and 5 bases from J, leaving 15 bases between. Sequencing was performed on PBMCs or T cells enriched from blood (not recorded which). This clonotype originated in a woman between 50 and 59 years old with acute COVID-19. The chain carries TRBV28 and TRBJ2-7; TRBD2 might be the D (5 bases). The CDR3 reads CASKRPTTHEQYF. In nucleotides, the CDR3 is TGTGCCAGCAAACGACCGACTACCCACGAGCAGTACTTC.